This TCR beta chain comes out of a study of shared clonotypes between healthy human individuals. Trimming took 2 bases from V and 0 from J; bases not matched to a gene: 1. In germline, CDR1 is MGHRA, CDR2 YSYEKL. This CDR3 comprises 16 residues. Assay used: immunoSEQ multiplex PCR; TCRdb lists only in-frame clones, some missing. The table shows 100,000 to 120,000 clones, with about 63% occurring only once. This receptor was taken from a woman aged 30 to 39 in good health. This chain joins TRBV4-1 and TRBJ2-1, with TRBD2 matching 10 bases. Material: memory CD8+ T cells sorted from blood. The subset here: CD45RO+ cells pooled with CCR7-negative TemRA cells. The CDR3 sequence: CASSQSSGSSYNEQFF. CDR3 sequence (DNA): TGCGCCAGCAGCCAATCTAGCGGGAGCTCCTACAATGAGCAGTTCTTC.